The 5 T cell receptor beta chains listed next were all sequenced from one sample in a study of T cells in Graves' hyperthyroidism and ophthalmopathy. RNA transcripts served as the template for amplifying TCR beta CDR3 regions. HTBI primers were employed in a first-round RT-PCR of the TCR CDR3. TCRdb re-called the multiplex PCR reads with MiXCR, one entry per CDR3 protein. The table has a few hundred thousand distinct CDR3 sequences, just over 45% seen once. Sequenced material: peripheral blood or thyroid tissue (not recorded which). The receptors were gathered from a woman between 18 and 30 years old with Graves' hyperthyroidism.

This chain's CDR3 is CASRTQGSYGYF. CDR3 sequence (DNA): TGTGCCAGCAGGACTCAGGGTTCTTATGGCTACTTC. The V and J genes are TRBV2 and TRBJ2-7, with D possibly TRBD1 on 5 matching bases. The V end was cut by 6 bases, the J end by 13 bases, with 19 bases between. The CDR3 has 12 residues. From germline, CDR1 is SNHLY and CDR2 FYNNEI.

This clonotype was found many times. This sequence joins TRBV2 and TRBJ2-5; TRBD1 matches at 7 bases. The V and J ends lost 1 base and 6 bases, in that order; junction bases with no gene match: 5. Germline V CDR1 and CDR2: SNHLY, FYNNEI. This CDR3 contains 14 residues. In DNA form, the CDR3 reads TGTGCCAGCAGTGAAGGACAGGGTATGAAGACCCAGTACTTC. Amino acids: CASSEGQGMKTQYF.

The chain has TRBV7-6 and TRBJ2-7; D gene unclear. The CDR3 sequence is 11 residues long. Germline V gene data show CDR1 as SGHVS and CDR2 as FNYEAQ. The ends were cut back, 5 bases at V and 6 bases at J, with 8 bases in the middle. Written as DNA, the CDR3 is TGTGCCAGCAGCAGGGTAAGCGAGCAGTACTTC. This codes for CASSRVSEQYF.

The chain combines TRBV20-1 with TRBJ1-3; 12 nucleotides align to TRBD2. The end of the DNA aligns better with TRBJ2-3, so the J call may be wrong. Germline lookup yields CDR1 DFQATT and CDR2 SNEGSKA (reference sequence). This CDR3 region has 16 residues. The CDR3 loop reads CSARDGLAGITDTQYF. CDR3 in DNA: TGCAGTGCTAGAGATGGACTAGCGGGAATAACAGATACGCAGTATTTT.

This sequence joins TRBV5-1 and TRBJ2-5; 7 bases map to TRBD1. The J call is doubtful: the DNA matches TRBJ2-1 better. The CDR3 consists of 15 residues. The germline V gene has CDR1 SGHRS and CDR2 YFSETQ. The CDR3 reads CASSPRGSDDSEQFF. The CDR3 DNA sequence: TGCGCCAGCAGCCCCAGGGGGTCCGACGACAGTGAGCAGTTCTTC.